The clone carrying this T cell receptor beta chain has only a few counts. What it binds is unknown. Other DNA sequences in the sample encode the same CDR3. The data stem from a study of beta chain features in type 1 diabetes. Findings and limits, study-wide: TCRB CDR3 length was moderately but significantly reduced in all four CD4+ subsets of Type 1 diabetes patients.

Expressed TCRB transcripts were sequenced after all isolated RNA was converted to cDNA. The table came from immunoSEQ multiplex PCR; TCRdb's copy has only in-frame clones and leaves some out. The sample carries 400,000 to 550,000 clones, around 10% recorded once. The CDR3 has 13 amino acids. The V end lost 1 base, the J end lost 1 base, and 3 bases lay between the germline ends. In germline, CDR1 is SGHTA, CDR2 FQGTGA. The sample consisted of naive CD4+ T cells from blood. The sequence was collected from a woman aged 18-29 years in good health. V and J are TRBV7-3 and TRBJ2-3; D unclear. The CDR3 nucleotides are TGTGCCAGCAGCTTAAGCGGCACAGATACGCAGTATTTT. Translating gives CASSLSGTDTQYF.